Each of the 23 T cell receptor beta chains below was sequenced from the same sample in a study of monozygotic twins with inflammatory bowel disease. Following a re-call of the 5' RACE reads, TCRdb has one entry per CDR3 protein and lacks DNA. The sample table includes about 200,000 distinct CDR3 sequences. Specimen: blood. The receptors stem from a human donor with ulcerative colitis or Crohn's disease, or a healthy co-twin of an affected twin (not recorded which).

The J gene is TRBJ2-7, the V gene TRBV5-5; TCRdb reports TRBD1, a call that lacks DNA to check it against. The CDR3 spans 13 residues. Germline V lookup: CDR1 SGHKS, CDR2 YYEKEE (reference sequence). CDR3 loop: CASSTGQLYEQYF.

This CDR3 reads CSAGLAGGTDTQNF. The rearrangement joins TRBV20-1 to TRBJ2-3; there is no DNA to check the TCRdb D call of TRBD2. The germline V gene has CDR1 DFQATT and CDR2 SNEGSKA (reference sequence). The CDR3 length is 14 residues.

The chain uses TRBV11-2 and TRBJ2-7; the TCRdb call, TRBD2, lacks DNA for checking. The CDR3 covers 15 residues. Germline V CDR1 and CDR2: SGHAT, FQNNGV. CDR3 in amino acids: CASSLGRGGTYEQYF. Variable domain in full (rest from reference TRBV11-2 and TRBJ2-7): EAGVAQSPRYKIIEKRQSVAFWCNPISGHATLYWYQQILGQGPKLLIQFQNNGVVDDSQLPKDRFSAERLKGVDSTLKIQPAKLEDSAVYLCASSLGRGGTYEQYFGPGTRLTVT.

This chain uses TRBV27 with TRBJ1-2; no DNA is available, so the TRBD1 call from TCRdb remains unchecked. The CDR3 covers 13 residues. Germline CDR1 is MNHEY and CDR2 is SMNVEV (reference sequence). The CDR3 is CASSPRQGTGYTF.

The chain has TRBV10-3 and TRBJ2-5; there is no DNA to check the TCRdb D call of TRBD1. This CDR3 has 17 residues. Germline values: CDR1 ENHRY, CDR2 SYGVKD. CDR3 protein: CAISDDPGQVLGETQYF.

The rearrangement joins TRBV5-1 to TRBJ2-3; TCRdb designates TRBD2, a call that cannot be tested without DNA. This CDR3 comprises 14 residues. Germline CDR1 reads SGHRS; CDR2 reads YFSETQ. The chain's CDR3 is CASSPSTGADTQYF.

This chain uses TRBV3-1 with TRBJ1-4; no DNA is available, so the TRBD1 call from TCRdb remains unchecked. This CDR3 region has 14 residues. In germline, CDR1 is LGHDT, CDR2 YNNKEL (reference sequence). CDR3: CASSPGGKGEKLFF.

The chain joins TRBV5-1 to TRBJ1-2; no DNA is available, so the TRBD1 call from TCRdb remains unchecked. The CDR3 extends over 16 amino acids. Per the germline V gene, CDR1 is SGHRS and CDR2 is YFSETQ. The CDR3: CASSFRQGGIAYGYTF.

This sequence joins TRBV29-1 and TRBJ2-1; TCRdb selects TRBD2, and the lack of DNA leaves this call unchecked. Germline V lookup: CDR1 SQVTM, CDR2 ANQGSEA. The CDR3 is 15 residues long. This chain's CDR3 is CSVEVRGAGYNEQFF.

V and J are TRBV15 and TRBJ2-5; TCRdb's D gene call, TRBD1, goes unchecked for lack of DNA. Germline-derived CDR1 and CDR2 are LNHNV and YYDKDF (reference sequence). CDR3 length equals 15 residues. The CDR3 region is CATSRGGARQETQYF.

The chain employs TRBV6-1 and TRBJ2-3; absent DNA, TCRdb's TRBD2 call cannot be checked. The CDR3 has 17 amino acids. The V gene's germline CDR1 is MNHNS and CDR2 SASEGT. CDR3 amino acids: CASRPGLAGARTDTQYF.

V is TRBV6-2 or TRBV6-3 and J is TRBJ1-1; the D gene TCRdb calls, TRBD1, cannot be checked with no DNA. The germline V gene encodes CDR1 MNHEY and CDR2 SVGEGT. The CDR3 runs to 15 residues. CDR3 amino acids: CASSYTPHRDSEAFF.

CDR3 in amino acids: CASSSTLKETQYF. The rearrangement joins TRBV7-2 to TRBJ2-5; TCRdb's D gene call, TRBD1, goes unchecked for lack of DNA. The germline V gene encodes CDR1 SGHTA and CDR2 FQGNSA. The CDR3 contains 13 residues.

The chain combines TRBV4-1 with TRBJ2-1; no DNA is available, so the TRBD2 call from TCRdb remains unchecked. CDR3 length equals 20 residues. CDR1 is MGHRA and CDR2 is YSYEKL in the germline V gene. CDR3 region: CASSHSGLAGEISSYNEQFF.

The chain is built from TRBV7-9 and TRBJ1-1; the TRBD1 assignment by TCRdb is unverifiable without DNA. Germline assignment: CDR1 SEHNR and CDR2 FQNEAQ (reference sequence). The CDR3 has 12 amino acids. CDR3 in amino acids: CASSSLGRGAFF.

CDR3 protein: CASSLRGVSYYEQFF. The chain uses TRBV12-3 or TRBV12-4 and TRBJ2-1; TCRdb's assignment of TRBD1 cannot be checked, as there is no DNA. The CDR3 has 15 residues.

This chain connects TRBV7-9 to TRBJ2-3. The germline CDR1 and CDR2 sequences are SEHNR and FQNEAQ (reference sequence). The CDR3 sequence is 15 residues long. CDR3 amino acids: CASSTWDTFTDTQYF. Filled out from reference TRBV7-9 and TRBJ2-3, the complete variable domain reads DTGVSQNPRHKITKRGQNVTFRCDPISEHNRLYWYRQTLGQGPEFLTYFQNEAQLEKSRLLSDRFSAERPKGSFSTLEIQRTEQGDSAMYLCASSTWDTFTDTQYFGPGTRLTVL.

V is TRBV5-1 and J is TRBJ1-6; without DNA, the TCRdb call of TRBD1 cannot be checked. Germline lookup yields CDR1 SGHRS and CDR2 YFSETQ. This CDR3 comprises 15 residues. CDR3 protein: CASSLNAGGGSPLHF.

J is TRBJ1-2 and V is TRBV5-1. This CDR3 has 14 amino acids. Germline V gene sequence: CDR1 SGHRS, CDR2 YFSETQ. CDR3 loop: CASSLDRASYGYTF.

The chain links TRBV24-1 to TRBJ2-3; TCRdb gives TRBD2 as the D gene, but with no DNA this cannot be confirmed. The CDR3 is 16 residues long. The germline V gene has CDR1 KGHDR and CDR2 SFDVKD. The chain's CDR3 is CATSARLATSTDTQYF.

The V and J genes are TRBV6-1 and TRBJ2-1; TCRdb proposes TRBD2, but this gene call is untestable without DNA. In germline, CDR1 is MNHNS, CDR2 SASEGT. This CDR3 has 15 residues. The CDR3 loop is CASSAGLAGGHEQFF.

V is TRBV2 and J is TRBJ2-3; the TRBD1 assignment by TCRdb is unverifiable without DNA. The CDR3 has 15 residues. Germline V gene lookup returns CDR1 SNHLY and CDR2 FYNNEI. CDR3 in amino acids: CASRGRTGGMDTQYF.

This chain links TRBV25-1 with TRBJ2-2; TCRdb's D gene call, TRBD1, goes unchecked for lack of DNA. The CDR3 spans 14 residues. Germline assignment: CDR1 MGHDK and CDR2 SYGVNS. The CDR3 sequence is CASSGDREAGELFF.